The 27 T cell receptor beta chains below were found in one sample sequenced in a study of blood T cell repertoires in COVID-19. Produced via immunoSEQ multiplex PCR; TCRdb's table is partial and in-frame only. The sample lists 210,000 or so clones, more than 80% occurring once. Sequenced: peripheral blood. The receptors originated from a woman older than 75 with acute or convalescent COVID-19.

The table lists this clone with a few counts. This chain links TRBV6-5 with TRBJ1-1; D perhaps matches TRBD1 (5 bases). The CDR3 covers 14 residues. Germline CDR1 and CDR2: MNHEY and SVGAGI. V dropped 8 bases and J dropped 1 base, with 14 bases sitting between them. The DNA for the CDR3 is TGTGCCAGCTTGAGTGGGGGGTCGAACACTGAAGCTTTCTTT. Translated, it gives CASLSGGSNTEAFF.

The chain employs TRBV10-2 and TRBJ2-1; a weak D match, TRBD2 (5 bases). V shed 3 bases and J shed 9 bases, with 18 bases lying between them. The CDR3 length is 15 residues. CDR1 WSHSY and CDR2 SAAADI come from the germline V gene. This CDR3 is CASSEGLSGSGEQFF. CDR3 coding DNA: TGCGCCAGCAGTGAAGGGTTATCGGGGAGCGGTGAGCAGTTCTTC.

V is TRBV5-1 and J is TRBJ2-5; D perhaps matches TRBD1 (6 bases). This CDR3 has 15 amino acids. V was shortened by 4 bases and J by 0 bases, with 13 bases between the two germline ends. Germline CDR1 reads SGHRS; CDR2 reads YFSETQ. CDR3 nucleotides: TGCGCCAGCAGCCTACAAACAGGGAACCAAGAGACCCAGTACTTC. Translating it yields CASSLQTGNQETQYF.

The V and J genes are TRBV11-3 and TRBJ1-4; D is ambiguous. The CDR3 contains 14 residues. Trimming cost V 5 bases and J 0 bases, with 7 bases left between them. CDR1 is SGHNT, CDR2 YENEEA, per germline. CDR3 protein: CASSVIATNEKLFF. The DNA for the CDR3 is TGTGCCAGCAGCGTCATTGCAACTAATGAAAAACTGTTTTTT.

This sequence joins TRBV29-1 and TRBJ2-5; D is possibly TRBD2 (5 bases). V was clipped by 7 bases and J by 1 base, with 7 bases between them. This CDR3 spans 11 amino acids. Looked up from germline, CDR1 is SQVTM and CDR2 is ANQGSEA. The CDR3 DNA reads as TGCAGCGCCGGACTCCAAGAGACCCAGTACTTC. This encodes CSAGLQETQYF.

This sequence joins TRBV27 and TRBJ2-7, with 9 bases that match TRBD2. CDR1 MNHEY and CDR2 SMNVEV come from the germline V gene (reference sequence). The CDR3 covers 15 residues. The junction had 10 bases not matched to a gene; V was cut back by 3 bases and J by 7 bases. This chain's CDR3 is CASSFGAGGPREQYF. The CDR3 DNA reads TGTGCCAGCAGTTTCGGGGCGGGAGGGCCTCGAGAGCAGTACTTC.

This clone was counted a single time. The chain links TRBV11-3 to TRBJ1-1; D call uncertain. V was pared by 5 bases and J by 4 bases, with 14 bases between. Germline V gene sequence: CDR1 SGHNT, CDR2 YENEEA. The CDR3 totals 14 residues. The CDR3 here is CASSPHGESTEAFF. The CDR3 nucleotides are TGTGCCAGCAGCCCCCACGGAGAAAGCACTGAAGCTTTCTTT.

The rearrangement links TRBV28 to TRBJ1-2, with 7 nucleotides matching TRBD1. The CDR3 consists of 14 residues. With V trimmed by 3 bases and J by 10 bases, 11 bases remained unmatched. CDR1 is MDHEN, CDR2 SYDVKM, per germline. CDR3 nucleotides: TGTGCCAGCAGTTTCGACAGGGAGGTAGGGGTCTACACCTTC. Translated: CASSFDREVGVYTF.

This chain connects TRBV2 to TRBJ1-1; 9 bases are shared with TRBD1. This CDR3 has 14 amino acids. After removal of 4 bases from V and 11 bases from J, the junction contained 11 bases not matched to a gene. Germline lookup yields CDR1 SNHLY and CDR2 FYNNEI. This chain's CDR3 is CASSVPGQGEEAFF. The CDR3 region has the DNA TGTGCCAGCAGTGTACCGGGACAGGGTGAAGAGGCTTTCTTT.

The rearrangement links TRBV6-5 to TRBJ2-3; D may be TRBD2 (5 bases). The V gene lost 5 bases and the J gene lost 1 base, with 10 bases spanning the gap. Germline values: CDR1 MNHEY, CDR2 SVGAGI. This CDR3 spans 14 amino acids. CDR3 DNA: TGTGCCAGCAGTATTCGAGGGCGCACAGATACGCAGTATTTT. Amino acid sequence: CASSIRGRTDTQYF.

This chain joins TRBV6-2 or TRBV6-3 and TRBJ2-7, with 11 positions matching TRBD2. CDR1 and CDR2 (germline): MNHEY, SVGEGT. CDR3 size: 15 residues. V was pared by 6 bases and J by 3 bases, with 7 bases of the junction left unmatched. Here the CDR3 reads CASRPSGGPYYEQYF. As DNA, the CDR3 is TGTGCCAGCAGGCCTAGCGGGGGGCCTTACTACGAGCAGTACTTC.

The chain carries TRBV18 and TRBJ1-1; a possible D gene is TRBD1 (5 bases). The CDR3 covers 13 residues. Deletions cut 0 bases from V and 4 bases from J, with 6 bases between. Germline V CDR1 and CDR2: KGHSH, LQKENI. Here the CDR3 DNA reads TGTGCCAGCTCACCACCGGGGGGCACTGAAGCTTTCTTT. Translating gives CASSPPGGTEAFF.

The chain uses TRBV18 and TRBJ2-5, with D perhaps matching TRBD1 (6 bases). Germline V lookup: CDR1 KGHSH, CDR2 LQKENI. This CDR3 is 16 amino acids long. Trimming removed 4 bases from V and 4 bases from J, with 19 bases in between. CDR3 in DNA: TGTGCCAGCTCACAACCGGGGCAGGGGCTCGGAGAGACCCAGTACTTC. Translated: CASSQPGQGLGETQYF. The full variable domain, its missing parts supplied by reference TRBV18 and TRBJ2-5, is NAGVMQNPRHLVRRRGQEARLRCSPMKGHSHVYWYRQLPEEGLKFMVYLQKENIIDESGMPKERFSAEFPKEGPSILRIQQVVRGDSAAYFCASSQPGQGLGETQYFGPGTRLLVL.

This chain uses TRBV28 with TRBJ1-3; no reliable D call. Germline V lookup: CDR1 MDHEN, CDR2 SYDVKM. There are 15 residues in the CDR3. Trimming removed 4 bases at V and 0 bases at J, with 10 bases between. CDR3 loop: CASSYLLSSGNTIYF. The CDR3 DNA reads as TGTGCCAGCAGTTACCTACTTAGCTCTGGAAACACCATATATTTT.

V is TRBV11-2 and J is TRBJ2-7; D is unclear. The ends were cut back, 4 bases at V and 4 bases at J, with 8 bases in the middle. The CDR3 sequence is 12 residues long. Germline V gives CDR1 SGHAT, CDR2 FQNNGV. The CDR3 protein is CASSSLAYEQYF. CDR3 in DNA: TGTGCCAGCAGCTCCTTAGCTTACGAGCAGTACTTC.

J is TRBJ1-1 and V is TRBV10-3; D is perhaps TRBD1 (5 bases). Trimming took off 6 bases at V and 3 bases at J, with 17 bases between the two ends. Germline V gene sequence: CDR1 ENHRY, CDR2 SYGVKD. CDR3 length equals 15 residues. As DNA, the CDR3 is TGTGCCATCAGGCCTTCCGGGGGGTCAGACACTGAAGCTTTCTTT. This translates into CAIRPSGGSDTEAFF.

V is TRBV18 and J is TRBJ2-7; D gene ambiguous. Per the germline V gene, CDR1 is KGHSH and CDR2 is LQKENI. V lost 3 bases to trimming and J lost 2 bases, with 11 bases between them. CDR3 length: 14 residues. The CDR3 nucleotides are TGTGCCAGCTCACCCGAGACACTGACCTACGAGCAGTACTTC. The encoded protein is CASSPETLTYEQYF. The full variable domain, its missing parts supplied by reference TRBV18 and TRBJ2-7, is NAGVMQNPRHLVRRRGQEARLRCSPMKGHSHVYWYRQLPEEGLKFMVYLQKENIIDESGMPKERFSAEFPKEGPSILRIQQVVRGDSAAYFCASSPETLTYEQYFGPGTRLTVT.

This clone appeared a single time. V usage is TRBV10-1 and J usage is TRBJ2-1; TRBD2 matches at 9 bases. The trim removed 4 bases at V and 7 bases at J, leaving 11 bases unmatched. The CDR3 sequence is 16 residues long. The germline gives CDR1 WNHNN, CDR2 SYGVQD (reference sequence). CDR3 in DNA: TGCGCCAGCAGTGGGTTTAGCGGGAGCGGTAGTAATGAGCAGTTCTTC. It encodes CASSGFSGSGSNEQFF.

The chain has TRBV10-3 and TRBJ1-6, with 7 bases identical to TRBD1. The germline CDR1 and CDR2 sequences are ENHRY and SYGVKD. With 2 bases clipped from V and 7 bases from J, the junction kept 11 bases outside the gene matches. This CDR3 has 17 amino acids. This chain's CDR3 is CAISERGRNRGNSPLHF. The CDR3 DNA reads TGTGCCATCAGTGAGAGAGGACGGAACAGGGGAAATTCACCCCTCCACTTT.

The rearrangement links TRBV4-2 to TRBJ2-7, with 9 nucleotides matching TRBD1. This CDR3 has 16 residues. Germline loops: CDR1 LGHNA, CDR2 YNFKEQ. Germline trimming cut 2 bases from V and 4 bases from J; bases unmatched to any gene: 9. The CDR3 DNA sequence: TGTGCCAGCAGCCAACTTTCCGGGACAGGGTCATACGAGCAGTACTTC. It translates to CASSQLSGTGSYEQYF.

This clone was seen a single time. J is TRBJ2-3 and V is TRBV6-5; 10 positions agree with TRBD2. CDR1 and CDR2 from the germline V gene are MNHEY and SVGAGI. This CDR3 comprises 15 residues. Trimming took 5 bases from V and 5 from J; bases not matched to a gene: 7. CDR3 protein: CASSQRGGRGDTQYF. DNA for the CDR3: TGTGCCAGCAGTCAGCGGGGGGGCCGAGGAGATACGCAGTATTTT.

The rearrangement uses TRBV21-1 and TRBJ2-4; the table's D gene call, TRBD2, was not cross checked with the DNA. TRBV21-1 is shown as a pseudogene. The CDR3 covers 15 residues. The DNA of the CDR3 is TGTGCCAGCAGCGAGATTGACGGACGGGGATCCATTCAGTACTTC. This codes for CASSEIDGRGSIQYF.

This rearrangement joins TRBV9 to TRBJ2-2; no clear D gene. Deletions cut 0 bases from V and 3 bases from J, with 6 bases between. This CDR3 contains 14 residues. Germline CDR1 and CDR2: SGDLS and YYNGEE. CDR3 coding DNA: TGTGCCAGCAGCGTAGTTCCAGACACCGGGGAGCTGTTTTTT. This sequence encodes CASSVVPDTGELFF.

CDR3 sequence reads: CASSDPDRGLDEKLFF. CDR3 in DNA: TGTGCCAGCAGCGACCCCGACAGGGGACTGGATGAAAAACTGTTTTTT. The J gene is TRBJ1-4, the V gene TRBV7-9, with 8 bases matching TRBD1. The V gene end was trimmed by 5 bases and the J gene end by 6 bases; junction bases not matched to a gene: 11. Germline CDR1 and CDR2: SEHNR and FQNEAQ (reference sequence). CDR3 length: 16 amino acids. Using reference TRBV7-9 and TRBJ1-4 for the parts outside the CDR3, the full variable domain is DTGVSQNPRHKITKRGQNVTFRCDPISEHNRLYWYRQTLGQGPEFLTYFQNEAQLEKSRLLSDRFSAERPKGSFSTLEIQRTEQGDSAMYLCASSDPDRGLDEKLFFGSGTQLSVL.

The chain couples TRBV3-1 (or the pseudogene TRBV3-2) to TRBJ2-3; D is perhaps TRBD1 (8 bases). The germline CDR1 and CDR2 sequences are LGHDT and YNNKEL (reference sequence). V gave up 2 bases and J gave up 6 bases, with 15 bases separating them. The CDR3 is 15 residues long. CDR3 loop: CASSQKQGGVDTQYF. DNA of the CDR3: TGTGCCAGCAGCCAAAAACAGGGGGGGGTGGATACGCAGTATTTT.

The chain joins TRBV30 to TRBJ1-5; D gene ambiguous. In germline, CDR1 is GTSNPN, CDR2 SVGIG (reference sequence). V was clipped by 1 base and J by 4 bases, with 17 bases between them. The CDR3 covers 16 residues. DNA of the CDR3: TGTGCCTGGAGTGGAGGGCCAGAAGTAAGAAATCAGCCCCAGCATTTT. This codes for CAWSGGPEVRNQPQHF. The full variable domain, its missing parts supplied by reference TRBV30 and TRBJ1-5, is SQTIHQWPATLVQPVGSPLSLECTVEGTSNPNLYWYRQAAGRGLQLLFYSVGIGQISSEVPQNLSASRPQDRQFILSSKKLLLSDSGFYLCAWSGGPEVRNQPQHFGDGTRLSIL.

The V and J genes are TRBV4-2 and TRBJ2-1; 7 bases agree with TRBD2. V was pared by 0 bases and J by 8 bases, with 10 bases of the junction left unmatched. The germline CDR1 and CDR2 sequences are LGHNA and YNFKEQ. The CDR3 is made up of 16 amino acids. CDR3 bases: TGTGCCAGCAGCCAAGAGGGTCGGGGGGTTGTCGATGAGCAGTTCTTC. Translating gives CASSQEGRGVVDEQFF.